A selection of T cell receptor beta chains follows, all from one sample in a study of shared clonotypes between healthy human individuals. Profiling relied on immunoSEQ multiplex PCR, and the TCRdb table lists in-frame clones only, not all of them. The sample consists of roughly 2,500,000 clones, 80% to 95% of them appearing once. The sample taken for sequencing was naive CD4+ T cells from PBMCs. The receptor set was obtained from a man between 18 and 35 years old in good health. Some clones in this sample may be carry-over from other donors' samples. CDR3s include the opening cysteine and the closing phenylalanine or tryptophan. The D gene is left open where the match is weak. The size field is filled for only some rows; it gives once, few, many or a size class.

J gene,D gene,clone size,V gene,CDR3 protein,CDR3 DNA
TRBJ1-1,TRBD1,-,TRBV27,CASSLTGTGDTEAFF,TGTGCCAGCAGTTTAACGGGGACAGGGGACACTGAAGCTTTCTTT
TRBJ1-2,-,-,TRBV9,CASSAGVGTLYGYTF,TGTGCCAGCAGCGCCGGGGTAGGGACCTTATATGGCTACACCTTC
TRBJ2-1,TRBD2,-,TRBV28,CASSLSSGRNEQFF,TGTGCCAGCAGTTTGTCTAGCGGGAGGAATGAGCAGTTCTTC
TRBJ2-7,TRBD2,-,TRBV18,CASSPPKWLAGGNNYEQYF,TGTGCCAGCTCACCACCGAAGTGGCTAGCGGGAGGAAATAACTACGAGCAGTACTTC
TRBJ2-3,TRBD2,once,TRBV19,CASRPEGRANTDTQYF,TGTGCCAGTAGGCCGGAGGGGAGGGCCAACACAGATACGCAGTATTTT
TRBJ2-1,-,-,TRBV5-6,CASSNFPGLQDEQFF,TGTGCCAGCAGCAATTTCCCGGGACTTCAAGATGAGCAGTTCTTC
TRBJ1-2,-,-,TRBV6-1,CASSEGWRNYGYTF,TGTGCCAGCAGTGAAGGTTGGCGGAACTATGGCTACACCTTC
TRBJ2-5,-,-,TRBV14,CASSQEWGIVETQYF,TGTGCCAGCAGCCAAGAGTGGGGTATAGTCGAGACCCAGTACTTC
TRBJ2-3,-,-,TRBV15,CATSSEWLFTDTQYF,TGTGCCACCAGCTCGGAATGGCTTTTCACAGATACGCAGTATTTT
TRBJ2-7,-,-,TRBV9,CASSVDGTDLYEQYF,TGTGCCAGCAGCGTAGACGGGACCGATCTCTACGAGCAGTACTTC
TRBJ2-3,TRBD2,-,TRBV2,CASSELAGITDTQYF,TGTGCCAGCAGTGAACTAGCGGGAATCACAGATACGCAGTATTTT
TRBJ2-1,-,-,TRBV5-1,CASSPSSYNEQFF,TGCGCCAGCAGTCCTAGCTCCTACAATGAGCAGTTCTTC
TRBJ2-2,TRBD2,-,TRBV6-5,CASRTSPNTGELFF,TGTGCCAGCAGGACTAGCCCGAACACCGGGGAGCTGTTTTTT
TRBJ2-7,-,-,TRBV6-1,CASSEGPIVYEQYF,TGTGCCAGCAGTGAGGGACCGATAGTCTACGAGCAGTACTTC
TRBJ1-1,-,-,TRBV6-6,CASSSGQGEAFF,TGTGCCAGCAGTTCGGGGCAGGGAGAAGCTTTCTTT
TRBJ2-7,-,-,TRBV7-9,CASSPRGYEQYF,TGTGCCAGCAGCCCGAGAGGATACGAGCAGTACTTC
TRBJ2-1,-,-,TRBV7-2,CASSLDRDNYNEQFF,TGTGCCAGCAGCTTAGATCGGGACAACTACAATGAGCAGTTCTTC
TRBJ1-2,TRBD1,-,TRBV7-9,CASSWTGGGYGYTF,TGTGCCAGCAGCTGGACAGGGGGCGGCTATGGCTACACCTTC
TRBJ2-7,TRBD2,-,TRBV11-2,CASSPHLGTSGSEQYF,TGTGCCAGCAGCCCTCACCTCGGGACTAGCGGGAGCGAGCAGTACTTC
TRBJ2-1,TRBD2,-,TRBV10-3,CAIRGGVGAGGPVNEQFF,TGTGCCATCAGAGGAGGGGTAGGAGCGGGAGGGCCCGTCAATGAGCAGTTCTTC
TRBJ1-1,TRBD1,-,TRBV2,CASRWDREFTEAFF,TGTGCCAGCAGGTGGGACAGGGAATTTACTGAAGCTTTCTTT
TRBJ2-5,TRBD1,-,TRBV7-2,CASSLANRQGAIQETQYF,TGTGCCAGCAGCTTAGCTAACCGCCAGGGGGCGATACAAGAGACCCAGTACTTC
TRBJ2-2,-,-,TRBV28,CASSLRRNTGELFF,TGTGCCAGCAGTTTACGGAGGAACACCGGGGAGCTGTTTTTT
TRBJ2-5,-,once,TRBV2,CASRRRAGQETQYF,TGTGCCAGCAGACGCCGGGCCGGACAAGAGACCCAGTACTTC
TRBJ1-1,-,-,TRBV5-1,CASSLAGGGTEAFF,TGCGCCAGCAGCTTGGCTGGGGGAGGGACTGAAGCTTTCTTT
TRBJ1-5,-,-,TRBV7-8,CASTTGRYSNQPQHF,TGTGCCAGCACCACGGGCCGGTATAGCAATCAGCCCCAGCATTTT
TRBJ1-1,-,few,TRBV6-6,CASSSQGNTEAFF,TGTGCCAGCAGTTCCCAGGGGAACACTGAAGCTTTCTTT
TRBJ2-7,-,once,TRBV28,CASKPAGQVNYEQYF,TGTGCCAGCAAACCCGCGGGGCAGGTCAACTACGAGCAGTACTTC
TRBJ2-1,TRBD2,-,TRBV30,CAWDPNRASGRLDEQFF,TGTGCCTGGGACCCAAACAGGGCTAGCGGGAGGTTGGATGAGCAGTTCTTC
TRBJ2-3,TRBD1,-,TRBV11-2,CASSRPTGASPIDTQYF,TGTGCCAGCAGCCGACCTACAGGGGCCAGCCCCATAGATACGCAGTATTTT
TRBJ2-7,-,-,TRBV15,CATSHDSAYEQYF,TGTGCCACCAGCCACGACAGCGCATACGAGCAGTACTTC
TRBJ1-2,TRBD1,-,TRBV6-6,CASSGGTALGYTF,TGTGCCAGCAGTGGCGGGACAGCGTTAGGCTACACCTTC
TRBJ1-1,-,-,TRBV27,CASSFLRDTEAFF,TGTGCCAGCAGTTTCTTAAGAGACACTGAAGCTTTCTTT
TRBJ2-1,-,-,TRBV7-3,CASSVGVYNEQFF,TGTGCCAGCAGCGTGGGGGTCTACAATGAGCAGTTCTTC
TRBJ1-1,-,few,TRBV7-2,CASSLYVNTEAFF,TGTGCCAGCAGCTTATACGTGAACACTGAAGCTTTCTTT
TRBJ2-4,TRBD1,-,TRBV27,CATRSTGGWELAKNIQYF,TGTGCCACCAGATCAACAGGGGGCTGGGAGCTAGCCAAAAACATTCAGTACTTC
TRBJ1-1,-,-,TRBV6-6,CASSYSGRATEAFF,TGTGCCAGCAGTTACTCGGGCAGGGCAACTGAAGCTTTCTTT
TRBJ1-2,-,-,TRBV5-6,CASSHPAGGSGYTF,TGTGCCAGCAGCCATCCCGCGGGGGGGAGTGGCTACACCTTC
TRBJ2-1,-,-,TRBV7-8,CASSSEGTGNEQFF,TGTGCCAGCAGCTCTGAAGGGACCGGGAATGAGCAGTTCTTC
TRBJ2-4,TRBD1,once,TRBV4-2,CASSQMGQSKNIQYF,TGTGCCAGCAGCCAAATGGGACAGAGCAAAAACATTCAGTACTTC
TRBJ2-5,-,-,TRBV6-6,CASSYGGVKETQYF,TGTGCCAGCAGTTACGGGGGAGTAAAAGAGACCCAGTACTTC
TRBJ2-6,-,-,TRBV6-1,CASRGRTSGANVLTF,TGTGCCAGCAGGGGTAGGACCTCTGGGGCCAACGTCCTGACTTTC
TRBJ2-3,TRBD1,once,TRBV5-6,CASSRMSTGNADTQYF,TGTGCCAGCAGCCGGATGTCGACAGGGAATGCAGATACGCAGTATTTT
TRBJ2-3,TRBD1,-,TRBV28,CASSLWTGGTDTQYF,TGTGCCAGCAGTTTATGGACAGGGGGGACAGATACGCAGTATTTT
TRBJ1-1,-,-,TRBV6-5,CASSQDRMNTEAFF,TGTGCCAGCAGTCAAGACAGGATGAACACTGAAGCTTTCTTT
TRBJ2-7,-,-,TRBV4-1,CASSQVRVAGEALDEQYF,TGCGCCAGCAGCCAAGTAAGGGTAGCAGGGGAAGCCCTGGACGAGCAGTACTTC
TRBJ2-3,TRBD2,-,TRBV30,CAWTSGSTDTQYF,TGTGCCTGGACTAGCGGGAGCACAGATACGCAGTATTTT
TRBJ1-1,-,-,TRBV10-3,CAMGESTEAFF,TGTGCCATGGGCGAGAGCACTGAAGCTTTCTTT
TRBJ1-4,-,-,TRBV5-1,CASSHRSGQPNEKLFF,TGCGCCAGCAGCCACCGCTCCGGACAGCCTAATGAAAAACTGTTTTTT
TRBJ1-5,-,-,TRBV7-2,CASSYRANQPQHF,TGTGCCAGCAGCTACAGGGCCAATCAGCCCCAGCATTTT
TRBJ1-5,TRBD1,-,TRBV7-9,CASSPTGDSNQPQHF,TGTGCCAGCAGCCCGACAGGGGATAGCAATCAGCCCCAGCATTTT
TRBJ2-7,TRBD2,-,TRBV6-5,CASSPTSGHYEQYF,TGTGCCAGCAGTCCGACTAGCGGACACTACGAGCAGTACTTC
TRBJ1-2,TRBD1,-,TRBV4-1,CASSRLAGQGYVGAGYTF,TGCGCCAGCAGCCGACTGGCGGGACAGGGATATGTGGGAGCTGGCTACACCTTC
TRBJ2-2,-,-,TRBV6-6,CASSYMSTGELFF,TGTGCCAGCAGTTACATGTCCACCGGGGAGCTGTTTTTT
TRBJ2-2,TRBD2,once,TRBV28,CASSLKLAGALNTGELFF,TGTGCCAGCAGTCTCAAACTAGCGGGAGCCCTGAACACCGGGGAGCTGTTTTTT